These 8 T cell receptor beta chains originate from one sample sequenced in a study of control samples from healthy donors and cancer patients. Profiling relied on immunoSEQ multiplex PCR, and the TCRdb table lists in-frame clones only, not all of them. The table records approximately 44,000 clones, 70% to 75% of them present only once. Sequences were obtained from formalin-fixed, paraffin-embedded tissue. The receptors shown here come from a male donor with melanoma.

The chain couples TRBV28 to TRBJ2-2, with TRBD2 as a possible D gene (5 bases). The CDR3 consists of 14 residues. Germline V gene sequence: CDR1 MDHEN, CDR2 SYDVKM. V was shortened by 7 bases and J by 6 bases, with 15 bases between the two germline ends. The CDR3: CASNRTSAAGELFF. CDR3 sequence (DNA): TGTGCCAGCAACCGCACTTCAGCGGCCGGGGAGCTGTTTTTT. The full variable domain, rest sourced from reference TRBV28 and TRBJ2-2, is DVKVTQSSRYLVKRTGEKVFLECVQDMDHENMFWYRQDPGLGLRLIYFSYDVKMKEKGDIPEGYSVSREKKERFSLILESASTNQTSMYLCASNRTSAAGELFFGEGSRLTVL.

The chain links TRBV10-3 to TRBJ1-1; unclear D gene. V shed 6 bases and J shed 4 bases, with 15 bases lying between them. This CDR3 region has 14 residues. Germline V gene data show CDR1 as ENHRY and CDR2 as SYGVKD. The CDR3 DNA reads as TGTGCCATCAGAGCCGGGTCCCAAGGCACTGAAGCTTTCTTT. Protein product: CAIRAGSQGTEAFF.

This rearrangement joins TRBV28 to TRBJ1-6; TRBD1 matches 8 bases. The CDR3 covers 18 residues. V dropped 2 bases and J dropped 14; count of bases not matched to a gene: 20. The V gene's germline CDR1 is MDHEN and CDR2 SYDVKM. CDR3 sequence: CASSLRWILGRGLPSLHF. The CDR3 nucleotides are TGTGCCAGCAGTTTAAGGTGGATCTTAGGCAGGGGGCTCCCCTCCCTCCACTTT.

This sequence joins TRBV5-1 and TRBJ2-1; TRBD2 matches at 7 bases. Per the germline V gene, CDR1 is SGHRS and CDR2 is YFSETQ. Trimming removed 4 bases from V and 5 bases from J; junction bases left unmatched: 9. This CDR3 is 15 amino acids long. The CDR3 reads CASSLDPGGHNEQFF. The CDR3 DNA sequence: TGCGCCAGCAGCCTGGACCCGGGAGGCCACAATGAGCAGTTCTTC.

The V call is TRBV15, the J call TRBJ1-5; the match to TRBD1 covers 7 bases. The germline V gene encodes CDR1 LNHNV and CDR2 YYDKDF (reference sequence). With 0 bases clipped from V and 6 bases from J, the junction kept 8 bases outside the gene matches. This CDR3 is built from 16 residues. CDR3 region: CATSRDLQGNPQPQHF. In nucleotides, the CDR3 is TGTGCCACCAGCAGAGATTTACAGGGGAACCCTCAGCCCCAGCATTTT.

The chain employs TRBV28 and TRBJ2-5, with 8 bases fitting TRBD2. CDR1 is MDHEN and CDR2 is SYDVKM in the germline V gene. The CDR3 extends over 15 amino acids. Trimming at V came to 6 bases and at J to 1 base, leaving 7 bases not matched to a gene. The CDR3 region is CASSPLAGIQETQYF. The DNA for the CDR3 is TGTGCCAGCAGCCCGTTAGCGGGGATCCAAGAGACCCAGTACTTC.

The V call is TRBV7-9, the J call TRBJ1-1; no clear D gene. The germline V gene encodes CDR1 SEHNR and CDR2 FQNEAQ (reference sequence). V was pared by 1 base and J by 8 bases, with 14 bases between. The CDR3 has 14 residues. This chain's CDR3 is CASSLEAGHGEAFF. CDR3 nucleotides: TGTGCCAGCAGCTTAGAGGCGGGCCACGGGGAAGCTTTCTTT.

The rearrangement joins TRBV28 to TRBJ2-1, with 9 nucleotides matching TRBD2. Germline values: CDR1 MDHEN, CDR2 SYDVKM. The CDR3 spans 15 residues. Germline trimming cut 3 bases from V and 6 bases from J; bases unmatched to any gene: 6. CDR3 residues: CASSFGLAGPNEQFF. The CDR3 DNA reads TGTGCCAGCAGTTTTGGGCTAGCGGGACCCAATGAGCAGTTCTTC.